The 15 T cell receptor beta chains given below trace back to one sample, sequenced in a study of T cell responses to AZD1222 COVID-19 vaccine. TCRdb's copy holds only in-frame clones and misses some; the assay was immunoSEQ multiplex PCR. This sample yields about 110,000 clones, of which over 85% are seen a single time; around 2.5% belongs to the top ten. The sequenced sample was peripheral blood, obtained 28 days after the second AZD1222 dose. Every receptor here comes from an adult who received the AZD1222 COVID-19 vaccine.

The chain uses TRBV27 and TRBJ1-6, with a possible D match to TRBD1 (5 bases). Trimming pared 2 bases from V and 10 bases from J, leaving 15 bases between. The CDR3 totals 15 residues. Germline V gives CDR1 MNHEY, CDR2 SMNVEV (reference sequence). The CDR3 nucleotides are TGTGCCAGCAGTTTACCAGGGCCTTTGTTCTCACCCCTCCACTTT. Encoded protein: CASSLPGPLFSPLHF.

The rearrangement links TRBV24-1 to TRBJ1-1; the D gene is possibly TRBD1 (6 bases). Germline loops: CDR1 KGHDR, CDR2 SFDVKD. The CDR3 totals 15 residues. The V and J ends lost 4 bases and 3 bases respectively, with 14 bases between them. In DNA, the CDR3 is TGTGCCACCAGTGAAAGGGGGGCCGGAGACACTGAAGCTTTCTTT. As protein: CATSERGAGDTEAFF.

This chain connects TRBV18 to TRBJ1-3, with D uncertain. V was trimmed by 0 bases and J by 0 bases, leaving 6 bases between them. The CDR3 consists of 15 residues. Germline V gives CDR1 KGHSH, CDR2 LQKENI. The CDR3 loop is CASSPPPSSGNTIYF. CDR3 bases: TGTGCCAGCTCACCACCGCCGTCCTCTGGAAACACCATATATTTT.

This clone was seen once. This sequence joins TRBV3-1 (or the pseudogene TRBV3-2) and TRBJ1-3, with TRBD1 matching over 7 bases. Looked up from germline, CDR1 is LGHDT and CDR2 is YNNKEL (reference sequence). CDR3 length: 18 amino acids. J gave up 0 bases and V 5 bases, and 13 bases lay outside the gene matches. Here the CDR3 reads CASSSFYRGRSSGNTIYF. Here the CDR3 DNA reads TGTGCCAGCAGCTCCTTTTACAGGGGCCGGAGCTCTGGAAACACCATATATTTT.

J is TRBJ2-3 and V is TRBV10-3; 12 bases fit TRBD2. This CDR3 is 17 amino acids long. With V trimmed by 4 bases and J by 3 bases, 8 bases remained unmatched. Germline V lookup: CDR1 ENHRY, CDR2 SYGVKD. The CDR3 loop is CAISGGASGGVTDTQYF. The CDR3 coding sequence is TGTGCCATCAGTGGAGGGGCTAGCGGGGGGGTAACAGATACGCAGTATTTT.

This clone has a single count. In DNA, the CDR3 is TGTGCCAGCACCAGAACGACAGGGGGCTCCTACGAGCAGTACTTC. Its translation: CASTRTTGGSYEQYF. The chain recombines TRBV3-1 (or the pseudogene TRBV3-2) with TRBJ2-7, with TRBD1 matching 9 bases. CDR3 size: 15 residues. Germline V gene data show CDR1 as LGHDT and CDR2 as YNNKEL (reference sequence). Unmatched junction bases numbered 7, after V lost 7 bases and J lost 0 bases.

The chain is built from TRBV6-5 and TRBJ2-7, with 7 bases fitting TRBD1. The CDR3 contains 13 residues. CDR1 and CDR2 from the germline V gene are MNHEY and SVGAGI. The V segment lost 7 bases and the J segment 4 bases; nucleotides outside the gene matches: 7. CDR3 in DNA: TGTGCCAGCACCCCGACAGGGAGTTACGAGCAGTACTTC. Translated: CASTPTGSYEQYF.

Only one count was recorded for this clone. This sequence joins TRBV11-1 and TRBJ1-6; D gene uncertain. This CDR3 is built from 15 residues. The V end was cut by 1 base, the J end by 9 bases, with 13 bases between. Looked up from germline, CDR1 is SGHAT and CDR2 is FQDESV (reference sequence). CDR3 in amino acids: CASSLGKGSRSPLHF. The CDR3 nucleotides are TGTGCCAGCAGCTTAGGAAAAGGGAGTCGTTCACCCCTCCACTTT. The entire variable domain, with the rest obtained from reference TRBV11-1 and TRBJ1-6, is as follows: EAEVAQSPRYKITEKSQAVAFWCDPISGHATLYWYRQILGQGPELLVQFQDESVVDDSQLPKDRFSAERLKGVDSTLKIQPAELGDSAMYLCASSLGKGSRSPLHFGNGTRLTVT.

This clone was detected only once. The chain joins TRBV3-1 (or the pseudogene TRBV3-2) to TRBJ2-7; possibly TRBD2 for D (5 bases). Germline V gene sequence: CDR1 LGHDT, CDR2 YNNKEL (reference sequence). V dropped 5 bases and J dropped 0 bases, with 20 bases sitting between them. CDR3 size: 17 residues. As DNA, the CDR3 is TGTGCCAGCAGCAACGTAGTCAGCGGAAAAAACTCCTACGAGCAGTACTTC. It encodes CASSNVVSGKNSYEQYF.

J is TRBJ1-5 and V is TRBV6-5; D is unresolved. Germline V gives CDR1 MNHEY, CDR2 SVGAGI. The CDR3 runs 13 residues. V was clipped by 6 bases and J by 4 bases, with 10 bases between them. The CDR3 region has the DNA TGTGCCAGCAGCCACGGAGCGAATCAGCCCCAGCATTTT. Translating it yields CASSHGANQPQHF.

The J gene is TRBJ1-5, the V gene TRBV19, with a possible D match to TRBD1 (5 bases). Germline assignment: CDR1 LNHDA and CDR2 SQIVND (reference sequence). Trimming pared 3 bases from V and 2 bases from J, leaving 17 bases between. The CDR3 runs to 17 residues. The CDR3, as DNA: TGTGCCAGTAGTATGACCCTGCTCGGGGGTGGCAATCAGCCCCAGCATTTT. Amino acid sequence: CASSMTLLGGGNQPQHF.

This clone was seen more than once but under ten times. This sequence joins TRBV7-3 and TRBJ1-5; no definite D call. The CDR3 runs to 13 residues. The V and J ends lost 2 bases and 6 bases respectively, with 8 bases between them. Germline V gives CDR1 SGHTA, CDR2 FQGTGA. CDR3: CASSLGVGQPQHF. CDR3 sequence (DNA): TGTGCCAGCAGCTTAGGGGTAGGTCAGCCCCAGCATTTT.

The chain recombines TRBV4-3 with TRBJ2-7; 9 nucleotides align to TRBD2. Germline assignment: CDR1 LGHNA and CDR2 YSLEER. The CDR3 covers 15 residues. J lost 4 bases, V lost 4 bases, and 8 bases had no gene match. The CDR3 DNA follows: TGCGCCAGCAGCCGAGATTCTAGCGGGGCGTACGAGCAGTACTTC. The encoded protein is CASSRDSSGAYEQYF.

This chain connects TRBV24-1 to TRBJ1-1, with D unresolved. CDR1 is KGHDR, CDR2 SFDVKD, per germline. Trimming removed 5 bases at V and 0 bases at J, with 9 bases between. This CDR3 spans 14 amino acids. As DNA, the CDR3 is TGTGCCACCAGTGCCGCCGCGGTGAACACTGAAGCTTTCTTT. Its protein is CATSAAAVNTEAFF.

This chain uses TRBV24-1 with TRBJ2-1; 13 nucleotides match TRBD2. The CDR3 runs 16 residues. The ends lost 3 bases at V and 5 bases at J; junction bases unmatched: 3. The V gene's germline CDR1 is KGHDR and CDR2 SFDVKD. The CDR3: CATSDKLAGGDNEQFF. The CDR3 DNA sequence: TGTGCCACCAGTGATAAACTAGCGGGGGGGGACAATGAGCAGTTCTTC.